A single sample is the source of the 10 T cell receptor beta chains below, sequenced in a study of T cells in Graves' hyperthyroidism and ophthalmopathy. RNA transcripts yielded amplified TCR beta CDR3 regions. The HTBI primer set served for first-round RT-PCR of the TCR CDR3. TCRdb reanalysed the multiplex PCR reads using MiXCR and keeps one entry per CDR3 protein. The repertoire holds about 660,000 distinct CDR3 sequences, with 40% to 55% as singletons. What was sequenced was peripheral blood or thyroid tissue (not recorded which). Receptor source: an adult man with Graves' disease, either hyperthyroidism or ophthalmopathy (not recorded which).

This clonotype was counted a few times. The chain combines TRBV7-8 with TRBJ2-7; D gene unclear. The CDR3 extends over 15 amino acids. V was shortened by 1 base and J by 3 bases, with 13 bases between the two germline ends. Germline V lookup: CDR1 SGHVS, CDR2 FQNEAQ. In DNA, the CDR3 is TGTGCCAGCAGCTTAGTCTTGGACGGATTCTACGAGCAGTACTTC. This gives the protein CASSLVLDGFYEQYF.

This clonotype showed up many times. Here the CDR3 DNA reads TGTGCCACCAGTGACCCTCGAGGCGGGGGAAACACCATATATTTT. As protein: CATSDPRGGGNTIYF. This chain links TRBV24-1 with TRBJ1-3; D is uncertain. Per germline, CDR1 KGHDR and CDR2 SFDVKD. V lost 4 bases and J 4 bases, leaving 13 bases between the germline ends. The CDR3 length is 15 residues.

This clonotype was observed a handful of times. The chain combines TRBV5-4 with TRBJ2-5; 7 bases map to TRBD2. The V segment lost 0 bases and the J segment 4 bases; nucleotides outside the gene matches: 6. This CDR3 contains 15 residues. CDR1 and CDR2 (germline): SGHNT, YYREEE (reference sequence). Written as DNA, the CDR3 is TGTGCCAGCAGCTTGGGTGGACTAGGGTTAGAGACCCAGTACTTC. It encodes CASSLGGLGLETQYF.

In the case of this clonotype: A much larger clone differs by one base, so this may be a read error. This chain links TRBV7-2 with TRBJ1-2, with D possibly TRBD1 on 5 matching bases. Trimming pared 8 bases from V and 9 bases from J, leaving 22 bases between. This CDR3 region has 14 residues. Germline V gene sequence: CDR1 SGHTA, CDR2 FQGNSA. CDR3 DNA sequence: TGTGCCAGCGGCCCAGGGCAGGGATTGTGGAGCTACACCTTC. Amino acid sequence: CASGPGQGLWSYTF.

This clonotype turned up a few times. V and J are TRBV9 and TRBJ2-7, with 9 bases lining up with TRBD2. This CDR3 has 14 residues. The germline V gene has CDR1 SGDLS and CDR2 YYNGEE. Germline trimming cut 4 bases from V and 6 bases from J; bases unmatched to any gene: 8. The CDR3 nucleotides are TGTGCCAGCAGCTTCGGGACTAGCTTCGCCGAGCAGTACTTC. Protein: CASSFGTSFAEQYF.

The V gene is TRBV20-1, the J gene TRBJ2-5, with 8 nucleotides matching TRBD2. Trimming at V came to 5 bases and at J to 1 base, leaving 9 bases not matched to a gene. The CDR3 loop spans 15 amino acids. In germline, CDR1 is DFQATT, CDR2 SNEGSKA (reference sequence). CDR3 amino acids: CSAGVQRGSQETQYF. DNA for the CDR3: TGCAGTGCTGGAGTGCAGCGGGGGTCCCAAGAGACCCAGTACTTC.

Comment on this clonotype: An end of the junction does not agree with germline; a read error may underlie this. The chain couples TRBV24-1 to TRBJ2-2, with D hard to call. This CDR3 comprises 16 residues. Germline V gene data show CDR1 as KGHDR and CDR2 as SFDVKD. The CDR3 reads CATSYLHYKNTGELFF. The DNA for the CDR3 is TGTGCCACCAGTTATTTGCACTATAAGAACACCGGGGAGCTGTTTTTT.

This clonotype came up a few times. The genes are TRBV9 and TRBJ1-1; tentative D call: TRBD1 (5 bases). Trimming removed 4 bases from V and 9 bases from J, with 19 bases in between. The germline V gene encodes CDR1 SGDLS and CDR2 YYNGEE. The CDR3 consists of 14 residues. CDR3 residues: CASSQGDRDVKAFF. CDR3 in DNA: TGTGCCAGCAGCCAAGGGGACCGGGACGTAAAAGCTTTCTTT. Based on the CDR3 plus reference TRBV9 and TRBJ1-1, the full variable domain is DSGVTQTPKHLITATGQRVTLRCSPRSGDLSVYWYQQSLDQGLQFLIQYYNGEERAKGNILERFSAQQFPDLHSELNLSSLELGDSALYFCASSQGDRDVKAFFGQGTRLTVV.

The J gene is TRBJ1-3, the V gene TRBV29-1; TRBD1 agrees at 7 bases. This CDR3 is built from 13 residues. CDR1 and CDR2 from the germline V gene are SQVTM and ANQGSEA. Losses at the gene ends were 6 bases for V and 4 bases for J; bases not matched to a gene: 6. The CDR3 nucleotides are TGCAGCGTGGAGACAGGGCCCGGAAACACCATATATTTT. As protein: CSVETGPGNTIYF.

This clonotype was seen many times. The V gene is TRBV12-3 or TRBV12-4, the J gene TRBJ1-2; D unresolved. The CDR3 consists of 11 residues. Trimming pared 7 bases from V and 7 bases from J, leaving 10 bases between. In nucleotides, the CDR3 is TGTGCCAGCAACACGGGAGGTGGCTACACCTTC. Its translation: CASNTGGGYTF.